The next 2 T cell receptor beta chains were all read from a single sample in a study of T cell responses to AZD1222 COVID-19 vaccine. The method was immunoSEQ multiplex PCR; TCRdb's version includes in-frame clones alone and lacks a portion of them. This sample has 50,000 to 65,000 clones, with about 93% found just once. The sample consisted of peripheral blood, taken 28 days after the second dose of the MenACWY control vaccine. These receptors were collected from an adult who received the MenACWY meningococcal vaccine as a control.

This clone has only one observation. The gene calls are TRBV10-3 and TRBJ1-6, with a tentative D call TRBD1 (5 bases). Trimming left V 5 bases short and J 10 bases short, with 12 bases between. Germline CDR1 is ENHRY and CDR2 is SYGVKD. CDR3 length equals 13 residues. The CDR3 region is CAISWDLTSPLHF. The CDR3 coding sequence is TGTGCCATCAGTTGGGACCTCACGTCACCCCTCCACTTT.

This chain joins TRBV7-6 and TRBJ2-5; D is ambiguous. Germline V gives CDR1 SGHVS, CDR2 FNYEAQ. The CDR3 spans 15 residues. V lost 5 bases to trimming and J lost 4 bases, with 17 bases between them. The CDR3, as DNA: TGTGCCAGCAGCCCTTGGTCGGGTTTCGGAGAGACCCAGTACTTC. As protein: CASSPWSGFGETQYF.